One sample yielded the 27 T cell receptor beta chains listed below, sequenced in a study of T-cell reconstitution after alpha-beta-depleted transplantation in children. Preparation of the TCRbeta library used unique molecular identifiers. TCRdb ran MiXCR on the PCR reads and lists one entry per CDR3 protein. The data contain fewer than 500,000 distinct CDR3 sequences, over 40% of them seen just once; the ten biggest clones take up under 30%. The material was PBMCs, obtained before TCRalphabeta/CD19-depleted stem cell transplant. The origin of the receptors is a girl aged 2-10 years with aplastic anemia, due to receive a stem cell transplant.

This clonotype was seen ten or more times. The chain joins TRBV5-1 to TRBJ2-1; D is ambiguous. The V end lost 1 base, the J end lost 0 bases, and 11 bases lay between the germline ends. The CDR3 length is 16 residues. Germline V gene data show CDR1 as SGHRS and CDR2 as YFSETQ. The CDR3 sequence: CASSLYLASSYNEQFF. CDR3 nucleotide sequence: TGCGCCAGCAGCTTGTATCTCGCCAGCTCCTACAATGAGCAGTTCTTC.

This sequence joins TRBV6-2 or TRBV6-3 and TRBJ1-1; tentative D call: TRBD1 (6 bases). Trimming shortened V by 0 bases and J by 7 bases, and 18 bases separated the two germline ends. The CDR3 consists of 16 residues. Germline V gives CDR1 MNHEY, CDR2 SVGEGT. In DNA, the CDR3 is TGTGCCAGCAGTTACTCGGTCAGGGGCGGAGGATTTGAAGCTTTCTTT. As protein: CASSYSVRGGGFEAFF.

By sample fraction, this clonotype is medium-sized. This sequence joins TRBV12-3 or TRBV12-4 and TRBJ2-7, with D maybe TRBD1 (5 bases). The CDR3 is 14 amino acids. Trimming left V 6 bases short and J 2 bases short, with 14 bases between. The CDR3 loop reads CASSNYGAPYEQYF. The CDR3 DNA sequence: TGTGCCAGCAGCAACTATGGGGCACCCTACGAGCAGTACTTC.

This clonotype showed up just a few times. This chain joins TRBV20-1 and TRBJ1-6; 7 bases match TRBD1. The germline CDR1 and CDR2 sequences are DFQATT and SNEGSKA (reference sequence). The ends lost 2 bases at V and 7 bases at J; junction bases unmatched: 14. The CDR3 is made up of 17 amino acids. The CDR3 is CSARPYSRGGRNSPLHF. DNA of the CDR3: TGCAGTGCTAGACCCTATTCTCGAGGGGGCAGGAATTCACCCCTCCACTTT.

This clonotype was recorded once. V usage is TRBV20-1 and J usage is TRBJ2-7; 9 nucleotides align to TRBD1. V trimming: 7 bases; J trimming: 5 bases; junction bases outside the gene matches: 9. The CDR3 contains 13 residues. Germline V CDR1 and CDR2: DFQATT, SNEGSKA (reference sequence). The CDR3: CSVTTGGQNEQYF. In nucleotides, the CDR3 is TGCAGTGTCACAACAGGGGGCCAGAACGAGCAGTACTTC.

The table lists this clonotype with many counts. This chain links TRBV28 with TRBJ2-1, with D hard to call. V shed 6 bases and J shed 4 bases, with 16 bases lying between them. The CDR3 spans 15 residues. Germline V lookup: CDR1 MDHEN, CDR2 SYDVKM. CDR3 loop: CASSPDVDGYNEQFF. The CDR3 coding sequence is TGTGCCAGCAGCCCAGACGTTGACGGATACAATGAGCAGTTCTTC.

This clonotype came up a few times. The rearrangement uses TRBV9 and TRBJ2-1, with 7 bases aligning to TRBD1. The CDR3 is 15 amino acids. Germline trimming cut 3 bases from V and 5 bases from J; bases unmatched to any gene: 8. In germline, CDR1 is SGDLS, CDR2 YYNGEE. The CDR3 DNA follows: TGTGCCAGCAGCGGGGGGCAGGGGGTTAACAATGAGCAGTTCTTC. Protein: CASSGGQGVNNEQFF.

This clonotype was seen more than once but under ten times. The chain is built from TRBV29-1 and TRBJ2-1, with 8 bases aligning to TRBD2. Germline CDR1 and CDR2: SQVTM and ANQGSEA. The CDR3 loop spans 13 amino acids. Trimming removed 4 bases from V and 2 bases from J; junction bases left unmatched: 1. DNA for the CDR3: TGCAGCGTTGCAGCGGGAGCCTACAATGAGCAGTTCTTC. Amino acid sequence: CSVAAGAYNEQFF.

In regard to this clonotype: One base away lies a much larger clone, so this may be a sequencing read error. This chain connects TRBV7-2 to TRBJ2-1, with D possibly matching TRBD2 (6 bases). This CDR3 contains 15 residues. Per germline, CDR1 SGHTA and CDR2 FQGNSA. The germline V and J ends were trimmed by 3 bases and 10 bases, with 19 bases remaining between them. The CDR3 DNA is TGTGCCAGCAGCTTGGTTCGAACTGGCGGAGGGGAGCAGTTCTTC. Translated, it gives CASSLVRTGGGEQFF.

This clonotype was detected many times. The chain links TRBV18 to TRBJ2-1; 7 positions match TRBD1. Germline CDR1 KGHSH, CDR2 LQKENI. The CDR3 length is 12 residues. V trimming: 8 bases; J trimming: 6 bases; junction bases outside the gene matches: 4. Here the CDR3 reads CASSPGGNEQFF. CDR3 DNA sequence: TGTGCCAGCAGCCCAGGGGGCAATGAGCAGTTCTTC.

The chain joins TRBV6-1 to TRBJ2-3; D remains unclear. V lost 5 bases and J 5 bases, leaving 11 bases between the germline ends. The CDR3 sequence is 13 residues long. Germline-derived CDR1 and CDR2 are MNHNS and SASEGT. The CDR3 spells CASSPRPEDTQYF. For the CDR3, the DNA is TGTGCCAGCAGTCCCCGTCCGGAAGATACGCAGTATTTT.

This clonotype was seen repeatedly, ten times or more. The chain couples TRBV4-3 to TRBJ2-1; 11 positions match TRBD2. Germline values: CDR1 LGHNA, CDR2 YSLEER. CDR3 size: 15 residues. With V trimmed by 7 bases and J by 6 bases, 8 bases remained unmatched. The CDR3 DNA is TGCGCCAGCACCCCCACTAGCGGGAGAAGCAATGAGCAGTTCTTC. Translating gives CASTPTSGRSNEQFF.

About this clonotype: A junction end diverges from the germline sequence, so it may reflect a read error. The CDR3 DNA sequence: TGTGCTAGCAGCAGGGACCAGAGTGGTGGTGAGCAGTTCTTC. Translating it yields CASSRDQSGGEQFF. This chain joins TRBV7-7 and TRBJ2-1, with D possibly being TRBD1 or TRBD2 (5 bases each). This CDR3 is built from 14 residues. Germline V gene data show CDR1 as SSHAT and CDR2 as FNYEAQ (reference sequence).

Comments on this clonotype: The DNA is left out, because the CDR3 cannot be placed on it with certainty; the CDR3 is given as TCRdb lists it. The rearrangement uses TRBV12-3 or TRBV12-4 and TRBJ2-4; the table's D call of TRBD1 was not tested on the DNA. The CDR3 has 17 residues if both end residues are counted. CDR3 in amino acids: CASSLDLFRARAGIQYF.

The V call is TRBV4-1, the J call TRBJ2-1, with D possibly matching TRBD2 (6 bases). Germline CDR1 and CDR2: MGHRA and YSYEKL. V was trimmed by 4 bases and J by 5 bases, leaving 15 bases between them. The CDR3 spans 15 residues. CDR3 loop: CASSPTAGLNNEQFF. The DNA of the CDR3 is TGCGCCAGCAGCCCGACCGCGGGGCTAAACAATGAGCAGTTCTTC.

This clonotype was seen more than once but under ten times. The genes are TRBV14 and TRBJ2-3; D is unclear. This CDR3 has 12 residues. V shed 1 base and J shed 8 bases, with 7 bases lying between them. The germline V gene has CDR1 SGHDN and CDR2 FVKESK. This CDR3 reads CASSQASSTQYF. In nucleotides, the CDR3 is TGTGCCAGCAGCCAAGCAAGTTCTACGCAGTATTTT.

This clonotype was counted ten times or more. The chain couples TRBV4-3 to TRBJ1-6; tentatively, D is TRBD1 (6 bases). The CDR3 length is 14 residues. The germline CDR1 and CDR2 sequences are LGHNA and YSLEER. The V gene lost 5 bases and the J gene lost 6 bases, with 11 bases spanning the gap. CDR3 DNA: TGCGCCAGCAGCAAGGACAGTGTTAATTCACCCCTCCACTTT. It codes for CASSKDSVNSPLHF.

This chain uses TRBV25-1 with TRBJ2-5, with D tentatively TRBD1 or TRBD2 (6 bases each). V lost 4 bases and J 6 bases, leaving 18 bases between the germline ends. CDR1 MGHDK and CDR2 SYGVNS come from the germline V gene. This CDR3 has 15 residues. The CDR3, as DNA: TGTGCCAGCAGTGGGGGCCCGGGGGCCGCGCAGACCCAGTACTTC. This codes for CASSGGPGAAQTQYF. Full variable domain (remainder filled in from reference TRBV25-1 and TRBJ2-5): EADIYQTPRYLVIGTGKKITLECSQTMGHDKMYWYQQDPGMELHLIHYSYGVNSTEKGDLSSESTVSRIRTEHFPLTLESARPSHTSQYLCASSGGPGAAQTQYFGPGTRLLVL.

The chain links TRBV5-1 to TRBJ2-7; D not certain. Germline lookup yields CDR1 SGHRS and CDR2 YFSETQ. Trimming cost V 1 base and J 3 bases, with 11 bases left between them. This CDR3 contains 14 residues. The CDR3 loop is CASSLKGNDYEQYF. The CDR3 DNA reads TGCGCCAGCAGCTTGAAAGGGAATGACTACGAGCAGTACTTC.

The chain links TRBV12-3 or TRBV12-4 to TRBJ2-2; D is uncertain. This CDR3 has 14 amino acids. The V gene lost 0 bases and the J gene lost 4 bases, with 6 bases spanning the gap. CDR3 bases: TGTGCCAGCAGTTTAGCTTGGGGCACCGGGGAGCTGTTTTTT. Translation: CASSLAWGTGELFF.

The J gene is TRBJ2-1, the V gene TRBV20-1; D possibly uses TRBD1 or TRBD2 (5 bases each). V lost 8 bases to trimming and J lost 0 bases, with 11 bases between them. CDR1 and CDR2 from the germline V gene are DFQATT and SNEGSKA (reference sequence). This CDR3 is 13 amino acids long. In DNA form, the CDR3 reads TGCAGTTCGCCGGGGCTCTCCTACAATGAGCAGTTCTTC. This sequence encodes CSSPGLSYNEQFF.

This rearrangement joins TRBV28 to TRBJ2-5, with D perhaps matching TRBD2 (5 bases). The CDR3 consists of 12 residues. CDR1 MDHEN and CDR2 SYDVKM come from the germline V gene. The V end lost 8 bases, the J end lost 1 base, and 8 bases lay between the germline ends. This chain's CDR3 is CASRRIQETQYF. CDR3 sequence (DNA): TGTGCCAGCCGGAGGATCCAAGAGACCCAGTACTTC.

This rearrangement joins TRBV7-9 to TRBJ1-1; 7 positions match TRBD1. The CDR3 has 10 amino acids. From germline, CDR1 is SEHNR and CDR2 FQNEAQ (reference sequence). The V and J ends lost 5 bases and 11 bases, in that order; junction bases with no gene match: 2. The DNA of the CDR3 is TGTGCCAGCAGCCTACAGGGGGCTTTCTTT. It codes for CASSLQGAFF.

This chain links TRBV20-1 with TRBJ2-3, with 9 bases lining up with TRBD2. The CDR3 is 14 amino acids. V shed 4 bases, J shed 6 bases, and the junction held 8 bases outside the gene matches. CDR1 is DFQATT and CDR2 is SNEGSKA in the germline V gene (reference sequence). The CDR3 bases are TGCAGTGCTATGAGACTAGCGGAGCGGGATACGCAGTATTTT. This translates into CSAMRLAERDTQYF.

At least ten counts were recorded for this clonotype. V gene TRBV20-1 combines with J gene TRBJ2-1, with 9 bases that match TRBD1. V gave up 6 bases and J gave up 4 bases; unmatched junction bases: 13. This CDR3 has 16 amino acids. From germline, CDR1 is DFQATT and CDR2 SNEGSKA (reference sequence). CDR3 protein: CSATGGEGGVYNEQFF. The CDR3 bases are TGCAGTGCGACAGGGGGAGAGGGTGGGGTATACAATGAGCAGTTCTTC.

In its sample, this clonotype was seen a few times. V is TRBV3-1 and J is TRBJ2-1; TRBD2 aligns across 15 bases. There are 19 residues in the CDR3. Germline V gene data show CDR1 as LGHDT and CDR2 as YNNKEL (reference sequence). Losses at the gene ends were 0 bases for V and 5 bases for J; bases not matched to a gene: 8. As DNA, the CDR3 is TGTGCCAGCAGCCAAGATGCCGGGACTAGCGGGAGGTCCGACAATGAGCAGTTCTTC. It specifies CASSQDAGTSGRSDNEQFF.

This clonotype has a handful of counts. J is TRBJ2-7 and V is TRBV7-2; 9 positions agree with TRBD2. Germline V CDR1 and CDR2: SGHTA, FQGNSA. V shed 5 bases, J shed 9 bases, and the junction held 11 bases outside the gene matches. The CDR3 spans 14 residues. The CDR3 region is CASSPTSGKGGQYF. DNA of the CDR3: TGTGCCAGCAGCCCGACTAGCGGCAAAGGGGGGCAGTACTTC.